The present entry profiles one TCR beta chain with its context. Germline CDR1 WSHSY, CDR2 SAAADI. The CDR3 spans 16 residues. Trimming stripped 5 bases from V and 0 bases from J, with 14 bases between. This sample was included in a study of STAT5B mutations in CD4+ large granular lymphocyte leukemia. Some clones are missing from TCRdb's copy, which holds only in-frame ones; the method was immunoSEQ multiplex PCR. The repertoire holds around 47,000 clones, about 86% seen once, with about 0.34% in the top ten. Control samples were healthy donors' buffy coats. The sequencing input was CD4+ T cells from blood buffy coats. V is TRBV10-2 and J is TRBJ2-1, with TRBD2 as a possible D gene (5 bases). The receptor was isolated from a human donor in good health. CDR3 DNA: TGCGCCAGCAGTAGCCTGGCGGGCACCTCCTACAATGAGCAGTTCTTC. Protein: CASSSLAGTSYNEQFF.